This is a list of T cell receptor beta chains from one sample in a study of Ad26.COV2.S vaccination and SARS-CoV-2 variants. TCRdb's table, derived via immunoSEQ multiplex PCR, lists solely in-frame clones and lacks some. The sample comprises some 250,000 clones, approximately 88% of which are singletons, and around 11% rests with the top ten. The specimen comprised peripheral blood, sampled in a trial of Ad26.COV2.S vaccine versus placebo. These receptors came from a person between 18 and 65 years old who received the Ad26.COV2.S COVID-19 vaccine or a placebo. Each CDR3 is given with its conserved first and last residue. The D gene is left open where the match is weak. Clone size is given for some rows only: seen once, a few or many times, or a class if the clone is expanded.

>TRBV19|TRBD1|.|TRBJ1-2
TGTGCCAGTAGTATCCGCCTTGGACAGGGCGTCTATGGCTACACCTTC
CASSIRLGQGVYGYTF
>TRBV6-6|.|.|TRBJ1-2
TGTGCCAGCATCCAAGGGGGGCGAGGCTATGGCTACACCTTC
CASIQGGRGYGYTF
>TRBV25-1|TRBD1|.|TRBJ1-1
TGTGCCAGCAGTGAACCCGGGACAGCGCCTGTCGAATTCTTT
CASSEPGTAPVEFF
>TRBV7-8|.|.|TRBJ1-2
TGTGCCAGCAGCCTCCTTTCGTGGGGGCCACCCCATTCCTATGGCTACACCTTC
CASSLLSWGPPHSYGYTF
>TRBV18|.|.|TRBJ2-1
TGTGCCAGCTCACCTACAGGAGCCTCCTACAATGAGCAGTTCTTC
CASSPTGASYNEQFF
>TRBV6-5|.|.|TRBJ2-3
TGTGCCAGCAGTTACCGCGGGGGCCAGTCAGATACGCAGTATTTT
CASSYRGGQSDTQYF
>TRBV9|.|.|TRBJ1-6
TGTGCCAGCAGCGTATCGGGATTTAATTCACCCCTCCACTTT
CASSVSGFNSPLHF
>TRBV5-4|.|few|TRBJ2-7
TGTGCCAGCAGCTTGACTAACTCCTACGAGCAGTACTTC
CASSLTNSYEQYF
>TRBV2|.|few|TRBJ1-1
TGTGCCAGCAGTGTACTTGGCCAGGGGAGTTCTTTTGCTTTCTTT
CASSVLGQGSSFAFF
>TRBV11-2|.|.|TRBJ1-1
TGTGCCAGCAGCTCGACCCGAGTGCACACTGAAGCTTTCTTT
CASSSTRVHTEAFF
>TRBV2|TRBD1|.|TRBJ1-2
TGTGCCAGCAGTGCTGGACAGGGGCACGGCTACACCTTC
CASSAGQGHGYTF
>TRBV2|.|.|TRBJ1-1
TGTGCCAGCAGCGACTTGGATAAGAACACTGAAGCTTTCTTT
CASSDLDKNTEAFF
>TRBV19|TRBD1|.|TRBJ2-5
TGTGCCAGTAGGGGTAGTCCGGGACAGGGTTTGAGAGAGACCCAGTACTTC
CASRGSPGQGLRETQYF
>TRBV6-5|.|.|TRBJ2-3
TGTGCCAGCAGTTACTTGGGGGGCGCAGATACGCAGTATTTT
CASSYLGGADTQYF
>TRBV15|.|.|TRBJ1-5
TGTGCCACCAGCAGGGCCGGGACAAGGGACAATCAGCCCCAGCATTTT
CATSRAGTRDNQPQHF
>TRBV10-2|.|.|TRBJ1-2
TGCGCCAGCAGTGAGTCAGGCGAGGGGGACTATGGCTACACCTTC
CASSESGEGDYGYTF
>TRBV5-6|TRBD2|.|TRBJ2-7
TGTGCCAGCAGCGTTGGACTAGCGGGAAGGGCCTACGAGCAGTACTTC
CASSVGLAGRAYEQYF
>TRBV10-3|TRBD1|.|TRBJ1-4
TGTGCCAGTAGACAGGGGCGAACTAATGAAAAACTGTTTTTT
CASRQGRTNEKLFF
>TRBV11-2|TRBD2|.|TRBJ2-1
TGTGCCAGCAGCTGGGGGGGTAGCGGGGTCTTCTGGAATGAGCAGTTCTTC
CASSWGGSGVFWNEQFF
>TRBV29-1|.|.|TRBJ1-1
TGCAGCGTTGATTCAGGGTTCACTGAAGCTTTCTTT
CSVDSGFTEAFF
>TRBV10-3|.|.|TRBJ2-3
TGTGCCATCAGGGGTCAGGGAAGGAGCACAGATACGCAGTATTTT
CAIRGQGRSTDTQYF
>TRBV28|TRBD1|.|TRBJ2-7
TGTGCCAGCAGTCCCCCCTACGGGACAGGGGTCTACGAGCAGTACTTC
CASSPPYGTGVYEQYF
>TRBV7-9|TRBD1|.|TRBJ2-2
TGTGCCAGCAGCTTAGGATCGGGGACAGGGAGCGGGGAGCTGTTTTTT
CASSLGSGTGSGELFF